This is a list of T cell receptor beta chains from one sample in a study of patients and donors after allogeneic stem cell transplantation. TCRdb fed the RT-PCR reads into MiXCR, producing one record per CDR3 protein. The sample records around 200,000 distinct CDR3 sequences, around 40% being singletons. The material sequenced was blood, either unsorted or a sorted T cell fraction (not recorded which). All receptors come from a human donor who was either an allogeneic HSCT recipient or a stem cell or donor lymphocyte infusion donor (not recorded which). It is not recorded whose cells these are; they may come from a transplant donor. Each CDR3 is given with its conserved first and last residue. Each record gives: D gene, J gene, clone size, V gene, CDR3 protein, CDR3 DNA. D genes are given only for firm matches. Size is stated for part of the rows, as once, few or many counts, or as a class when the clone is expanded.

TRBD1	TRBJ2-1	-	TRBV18	CASSPGQAQFF	TGTGCCAGCTCACCGGGACAGGCCCAGTTCTTC
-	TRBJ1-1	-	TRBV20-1	CSAGKGHYFTEAFF	TGCAGTGCTGGGAAGGGACATTATTTCACTGAAGCTTTCTTT
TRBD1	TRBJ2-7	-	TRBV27	CASSLMLDRVYEQYF	TGTGCCAGCAGTTTAATGCTGGACAGGGTTTACGAGCAGTACTTC
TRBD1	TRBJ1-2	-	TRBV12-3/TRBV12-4	CASSLSGTAYGYTF	TGTGCCAGCAGTTTGAGCGGGACAGCCTATGGCTACACCTTC
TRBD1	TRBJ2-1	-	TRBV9	CASSAYQIDRGSYNEQFF	TGTGCCAGCAGCGCCTACCAAATCGACAGGGGGTCTTACAATGAGCAGTTCTTC
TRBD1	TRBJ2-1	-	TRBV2	CASSSTGSDEQFF	TGTGCCAGCAGTTCGACAGGGAGTGATGAGCAGTTCTTC
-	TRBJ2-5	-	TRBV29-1	CSTLQETQYF	TGCAGCACACTACAAGAGACCCAGTACTTC
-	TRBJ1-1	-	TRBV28	CASSFESWGVKAEAFF	TGTGCCAGCAGTTTTGAGAGTTGGGGAGTGAAGGCTGAAGCTTTCTTT
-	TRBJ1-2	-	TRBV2	CASSGQLSYGYTF	TGTGCCAGCAGTGGGCAGCTTTCCTATGGCTACACCTTC
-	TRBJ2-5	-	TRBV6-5	CASTPWGTEETQYF	TGTGCCAGCACTCCCTGGGGCACCGAAGAGACCCAGTACTTC
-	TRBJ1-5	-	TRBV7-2	CASSLSVDQPQHF	TGTGCCAGCAGCCTCAGCGTAGATCAGCCCCAGCATTTT
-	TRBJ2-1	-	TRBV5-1	CASSRLQGEEDNEQFF	TGCGCCAGCAGCCGCCTACAGGGTGAGGAGGACAATGAGCAGTTCTTC
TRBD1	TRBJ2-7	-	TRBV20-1	CSALTGGPYEQYF	TGCAGTGCTCTGACAGGGGGGCCGTACGAGCAGTACTTC
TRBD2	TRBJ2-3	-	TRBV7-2	CASSSPSGVADTQYF	TGTGCCAGCAGCTCCCCTAGCGGGGTGGCAGATACGCAGTATTTT
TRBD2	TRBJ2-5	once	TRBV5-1	CASSPLAGAETQYF	TGCGCCAGCAGTCCTTTAGCGGGGGCGGAGACCCAGTACTTC
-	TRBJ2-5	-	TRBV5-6	CASSRGGPRETQYF	TGTGCCAGCAGCCGCGGGGGCCCTAGAGAGACCCAGTACTTC
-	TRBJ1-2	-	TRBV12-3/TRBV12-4	CANRHGVYGYTF	TGTGCCAACCGACACGGAGTCTATGGCTACACCTTC